These 29 T cell receptor beta chains originate from one sample sequenced in a study of blood T cell repertoires in COVID-19. The table came from immunoSEQ multiplex PCR; TCRdb's copy has only in-frame clones and leaves some out. This table has roughly 120,000 clones, about 84% appearing once. Sample: peripheral blood. These receptors were taken from a human donor in a cohort sampled during active COVID-19.

V is TRBV29-1 and J is TRBJ2-2; 14 bases are a match to TRBD2. J gave up 4 bases and V 6 bases, and 7 bases lay outside the gene matches. This CDR3 spans 16 amino acids. The germline gives CDR1 SQVTM, CDR2 ANQGSEA. The CDR3 sequence is CSVETSGRAGTGELFF. CDR3 nucleotides: TGCAGCGTGGAGACTAGCGGGAGGGCGGGCACCGGGGAGCTGTTTTTT.

The chain employs TRBV4-1 and TRBJ2-7; D may be TRBD2 (5 bases). The CDR3 has 15 amino acids. Between the trimmed V and J ends, which lost 1 base and 2 bases, there was a span of 12 bases. Per germline, CDR1 MGHRA and CDR2 YSYEKL. The CDR3 reads CASSQGLERTYEQYF. CDR3 nucleotide sequence: TGCGCCAGCAGCCAAGGTCTCGAGCGGACCTACGAGCAGTACTTC.

This clone was seen once. This chain links TRBV18 with TRBJ2-4, with 9 bases aligning to TRBD1. The CDR3 is 23 amino acids. Germline loops: CDR1 KGHSH, CDR2 LQKENI. V lost 6 bases and J lost 1; bases outside the gene matches: 28. CDR3 bases: TGTGCCAGCTCTGAAAGCCTTCGACCCGGGACAGGGAGGCCCGGCGGGGCCAAAAACATTCAGTACTTC. Encoded protein: CASSESLRPGTGRPGGAKNIQYF.

This clone was found once. DNA for the CDR3: TGCGCCAGCAGTATCGCAGATACGCAGTATTTT. Amino acid sequence: CASSIADTQYF. The chain joins TRBV5-1 to TRBJ2-3, with D unresolved. Trimming removed 5 bases at V and 4 bases at J, with 5 bases between. The germline V gene has CDR1 SGHRS and CDR2 YFSETQ. This CDR3 contains 11 residues.

The chain recombines TRBV19 with TRBJ2-5; 11 bases agree with TRBD2. J was trimmed by 5 bases and V by 7 bases; bases with no gene match: 33. Germline values: CDR1 LNHDA, CDR2 SQIVND (reference sequence). This CDR3 is built from 23 residues. CDR3: CASMRRFGQTKLAGVGSGETQYF. The CDR3 DNA reads as TGTGCCAGTATGAGAAGATTCGGGCAGACGAAACTAGCGGGAGTTGGTAGTGGGGAGACCCAGTACTTC.

The chain links TRBV6-5 to TRBJ1-2; the D gene is possibly TRBD1 (6 bases). The CDR3 length is 15 residues. The V end was cut by 8 bases, the J end by 0 bases, with 16 bases between. Germline V gene lookup returns CDR1 MNHEY and CDR2 SVGAGI. CDR3 DNA: TGTGCCAGCTCACCCCGGGGGGCCACTAACTATGGCTACACCTTC. Its translation: CASSPRGATNYGYTF.

This clone was found once. This chain uses TRBV28 with TRBJ2-7; 7 bases match TRBD2. The ends lost 6 bases at V and 0 bases at J; junction bases unmatched: 8. Germline CDR1 is MDHEN and CDR2 is SYDVKM. The CDR3 totals 15 residues. CDR3: CASSPGDYSSYEQYF. In nucleotides, the CDR3 is TGTGCCAGCAGCCCTGGGGACTATAGCTCCTACGAGCAGTACTTC.

This chain connects TRBV7-3 to TRBJ2-3, with TRBD2 matching 10 bases. This CDR3 comprises 15 residues. Trimming took 4 bases from V and 5 from J; bases not matched to a gene: 6. In germline, CDR1 is SGHTA, CDR2 FQGTGA. CDR3 sequence (DNA): TGTGCCAGCAGCTCGCTAGCGGGAGAGATAGATACGCAGTATTTT. It specifies CASSSLAGEIDTQYF.

V usage is TRBV2 and J usage is TRBJ1-1, with 7 bases fitting TRBD1. There are 13 residues in the CDR3. The germline gives CDR1 SNHLY, CDR2 FYNNEI. The J segment lost 5 bases and the V segment lost 4 bases, leaving 4 bases of the junction unmatched. The CDR3 region is CASSGTGITEAFF. DNA of the CDR3: TGTGCCAGCAGTGGGACAGGCATAACTGAAGCTTTCTTT.

This clone occurred once. This chain uses TRBV10-3 with TRBJ1-5; TRBD1 agrees at 9 bases. V shed 0 bases and J 3 bases; nucleotides not matched to a gene: 3. Germline V CDR1 and CDR2: ENHRY, SYGVKD. The CDR3 runs to 16 residues. CDR3 DNA sequence: TGTGCCATCAGTGAGTCGACAGGGGGAACCAATCAGCCCCAGCATTTT. Its translation is CAISESTGGTNQPQHF.

The chain combines TRBV19 with TRBJ2-1; the match to TRBD2 covers 10 bases. Germline V lookup: CDR1 LNHDA, CDR2 SQIVND (reference sequence). This CDR3 contains 15 residues. V shed 7 bases and J 7 bases; nucleotides not matched to a gene: 10. The CDR3 spells CASNRASGSSNEQFF. CDR3 coding DNA: TGTGCCAGTAATCGGGCTAGCGGGAGTTCGAATGAGCAGTTCTTC.

V usage is TRBV10-3 and J usage is TRBJ2-7, with 8 nucleotides matching TRBD2. From germline, CDR1 is ENHRY and CDR2 SYGVKD. The CDR3 spans 16 residues. Germline trimming cut 7 bases from V and 7 bases from J; bases unmatched to any gene: 18. As DNA, the CDR3 is TGTGCCATCAACTCCTATCCGGGACTAGAGTCTATGGAGCAGTACTTC. This codes for CAINSYPGLESMEQYF.

The CDR3 DNA follows: TGTGCCAGTAGTATAGGGACAGGGAAGACTGAAGCTTTCTTT. Translating gives CASSIGTGKTEAFF. The chain has TRBV19 and TRBJ1-1; the match to TRBD1 covers 8 bases. The CDR3 is 14 amino acids. The germline V gene encodes CDR1 LNHDA and CDR2 SQIVND (reference sequence). After removal of 1 base from V and 5 bases from J, the junction contained 3 bases not matched to a gene.

The chain links TRBV12-3 or TRBV12-4 to TRBJ1-1; TRBD1 might be the D (5 bases). The CDR3 extends over 12 amino acids. V dropped 6 bases and J dropped 7 bases, with 12 bases sitting between them. The CDR3 loop reads CASRYTQGEAFF. DNA for the CDR3: TGTGCCAGCAGGTACACCCAGGGTGAAGCTTTCTTT.

This clone was seen just once. CDR3 bases: TGTGCCAGCAGCCTACGGGACAGAACTAACTATGGCTACACCTTC. As protein: CASSLRDRTNYGYTF. The genes are TRBV3-1 (or the pseudogene TRBV3-2) and TRBJ1-2, with 7 bases aligning to TRBD1. CDR1 and CDR2 from the germline V gene are LGHDT and YNNKEL (reference sequence). The CDR3 length is 15 residues. The V and J ends lost 4 bases and 0 bases, in that order; junction bases with no gene match: 5.

In this sample, this clone turned up a few times. This chain links TRBV6-5 with TRBJ1-1; D not certain. The V gene lost 6 bases and the J gene lost 0 bases, with 11 bases spanning the gap. CDR3 length: 14 amino acids. Germline CDR1 MNHEY, CDR2 SVGAGI. The CDR3 sequence is CASRPTRMNTEAFF. In DNA, the CDR3 is TGTGCCAGCAGACCGACACGCATGAACACTGAAGCTTTCTTT.

This sequence joins TRBV6-6 and TRBJ2-7; 8 nucleotides align to TRBD1. This CDR3 has 13 amino acids. J gave up 7 bases and V 8 bases, and 10 bases lay outside the gene matches. Per germline, CDR1 MNHNY and CDR2 SVGAGI (reference sequence). The CDR3, as DNA: TGTGCCAGCTTTAAGGACAGGGCTTGGGAGCAGTACTTC. Amino acids: CASFKDRAWEQYF.

The rearrangement joins TRBV5-4 to TRBJ1-1, with 7 bases that match TRBD1. The V gene's germline CDR1 is SGHNT and CDR2 YYREEE (reference sequence). The junction had 9 bases not matched to a gene; V was cut back by 5 bases and J by 5 bases. This CDR3 spans 14 amino acids. The CDR3 protein is CASRPGTVGTEAFF. The CDR3 bases are TGTGCCAGCAGACCTGGGACAGTTGGGACTGAAGCTTTCTTT.

The V call is TRBV24-1, the J call TRBJ1-3; D possibly corresponds to TRBD1 (5 bases). The CDR3 extends over 14 amino acids. V was cut by 12 bases and J by 0 bases, with 14 bases left in between. Looked up from germline, CDR1 is KGHDR and CDR2 is SFDVKD. The CDR3 loop reads CAPGRGVSGNTIYF. In DNA, the CDR3 is TGTGCCCCGGGGCGGGGCGTCTCTGGAAACACCATATATTTT.

V gene TRBV6-2 or TRBV6-3 combines with J gene TRBJ2-7; no clear D gene. The CDR3 extends over 13 amino acids. Per germline, CDR1 MNHEY and CDR2 SVGEGT. Trimming left V 2 bases short and J 2 bases short, with 7 bases between. CDR3 sequence reads: CASSYGPTYEQYF. CDR3 DNA: TGTGCCAGCAGTTACGGGCCGACCTACGAGCAGTACTTC.

The chain is built from TRBV28 and TRBJ2-7; 9 bases fit TRBD1. This CDR3 is built from 13 residues. Germline V gene data show CDR1 as MDHEN and CDR2 as SYDVKM. The trim removed 10 bases at V and 2 bases at J, leaving 6 bases unmatched. The chain's CDR3 is CATLRDRAYEQYF. The CDR3 DNA is TGTGCCACCCTCCGGGACAGGGCCTACGAGCAGTACTTC.

The genes are TRBV28 and TRBJ2-7; D may be TRBD2 (7 bases). V lost 7 bases and J lost 4, with 17 bases in between. Per germline, CDR1 MDHEN and CDR2 SYDVKM. The CDR3 runs to 14 residues. The CDR3 sequence is CASTVVGGAYEQYF. CDR3 bases: TGTGCCAGCACCGTCGTTGGGGGGGCTTACGAGCAGTACTTC.

This chain connects TRBV5-8 to TRBJ2-1, with 10 bases aligning to TRBD1. Germline V lookup: CDR1 SGHTS, CDR2 YDEGEE. CDR3 length: 15 residues. The V and J ends lost 4 bases and 8 bases, in that order; junction bases with no gene match: 9. DNA of the CDR3: TGTGCCAGCAGCCCCTGGGACAGGGGCCAGGATGAGCAGTTCTTC. Its protein is CASSPWDRGQDEQFF. The full variable domain, rest sourced from reference TRBV5-8 and TRBJ2-1, is EAGVTQSPTHLIKTRGQQATLRCSPISGHTSVYWYQQALGLGLQFLLWYDEGEERNRGNFPPRFSGRQFPNYSSELNVNALELEDSALYLCASSPWDRGQDEQFFGPGTRLTVL.

The V call is TRBV5-6, the J call TRBJ1-5; D is unclear. CDR1 and CDR2 from the germline V gene are SGHDT and YYEEEE. V lost 0 bases and J 7 bases, leaving 5 bases between the germline ends. The length of the CDR3 is 12 residues. The CDR3 bases are TGTGCCAGCAGCTTGGCGAGGCAGCCCCAGCATTTT. Translated: CASSLARQPQHF.

This chain uses TRBV3-1 (or the pseudogene TRBV3-2) with TRBJ1-6; D not certain. The CDR3 spans 13 residues. Germline V gives CDR1 LGHDT, CDR2 YNNKEL (reference sequence). Trimming cost V 2 bases and J 9 bases, with 8 bases left between them. The CDR3 nucleotides read TGTGCCAGCAGCCAAATGCGGGGTTCACCCCTCCACTTT. This codes for CASSQMRGSPLHF.

The CDR3 region is CASSPDLGGYNEQFF. The DNA for the CDR3 is TGTGCCAGCAGCCCGGACTTGGGTGGCTACAATGAGCAGTTCTTC. The gene calls are TRBV27 and TRBJ2-1, with D tentatively TRBD2 (5 bases). The CDR3 length is 15 residues. The germline V and J ends were trimmed by 6 bases and 3 bases, with 15 bases remaining between them. Germline-derived CDR1 and CDR2 are MNHEY and SMNVEV (reference sequence).

V gene TRBV7-8 combines with J gene TRBJ2-2; 9 bases map to TRBD2. Looked up from germline, CDR1 is SGHVS and CDR2 is FQNEAQ. There are 16 residues in the CDR3. Trimming took 4 bases from V and 4 from J; bases not matched to a gene: 7. In DNA, the CDR3 is TGTGCCAGCAGCTACGGTTCTAGCGGGATCACCGGGGAGCTGTTTTTT. This encodes CASSYGSSGITGELFF.

The genes are TRBV2 and TRBJ1-1, with TRBD1 identical over 7 bases. V gave up 6 bases and J gave up 11 bases; unmatched junction bases: 18. Germline CDR1 and CDR2: SNHLY and FYNNEI. The CDR3 covers 15 residues. The CDR3 spells CASSYDRELGLGAFF. CDR3 nucleotides: TGTGCCAGCAGCTACGACAGGGAATTGGGTTTAGGGGCTTTCTTT.

The chain couples TRBV2 to TRBJ1-5; the D gene is possibly TRBD1 (5 bases). Germline V gene data show CDR1 as SNHLY and CDR2 as FYNNEI. Trimming left V 6 bases short and J 4 bases short, with 22 bases between. The CDR3 is 17 amino acids. As DNA, the CDR3 is TGTGCCAGCAGCGAGTCCGGGACTAGGAATCGGAATCAGCCCCAGCATTTT. It yields the protein CASSESGTRNRNQPQHF.